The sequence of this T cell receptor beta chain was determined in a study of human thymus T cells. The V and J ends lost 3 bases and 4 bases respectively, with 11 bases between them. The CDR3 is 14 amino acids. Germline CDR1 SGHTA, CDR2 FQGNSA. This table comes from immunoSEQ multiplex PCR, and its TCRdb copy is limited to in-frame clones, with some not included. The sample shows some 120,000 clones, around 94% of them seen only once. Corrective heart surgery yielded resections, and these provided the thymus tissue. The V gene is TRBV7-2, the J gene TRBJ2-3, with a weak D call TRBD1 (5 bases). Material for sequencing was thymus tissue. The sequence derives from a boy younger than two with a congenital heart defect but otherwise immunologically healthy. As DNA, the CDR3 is TGTGCCAGCAGCTTGGGCAGGGTCCCAGATACGCAGTATTTT. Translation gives CASSLGRVPDTQYF.